This is a list of T cell receptor beta chains from one sample in a study of blood T cell repertoires in COVID-19. Generated by immunoSEQ multiplex PCR, the TCRdb table keeps only in-frame clones and is missing some. The table shows 290,000 or so clones, with roughly nine tenths occurring only once. Sequenced sample: peripheral blood. These TCRs come from a woman aged 30 to 39 with COVID-19, enrolled during active disease. CDR3s include the opening cysteine and the closing phenylalanine or tryptophan. Each record gives: D gene, J gene, V gene, clone size, CDR3 DNA, CDR3 protein. A D gene is named only where the DNA matches it firmly. Not all rows give a size; the values are once, few, many and, for expanded clones, a class.

D gene: TRBD1; J gene: TRBJ2-1; V gene: TRBV12-3/TRBV12-4; clone size: once; CDR3 DNA: TGTGCCAGCAGTAACGGACAGGGACATGAGCAGTTCTTC; CDR3 protein: CASSNGQGHEQFF
D gene: -; J gene: TRBJ1-2; V gene: TRBV21-1; clone size: -; CDR3 DNA: TGTGCCAGCAGCAAAGGCTGGGACAGGGACCTCTATGGCTACACCTTC; CDR3 protein: CASSKGWDRDLYGYTF
D gene: -; J gene: TRBJ1-5; V gene: TRBV18; clone size: -; CDR3 DNA: TGTGCCAGCTCACCACCGGGGGGAGGGCCCAGTCAGCCCCAGCATTTT; CDR3 protein: CASSPPGGGPSQPQHF
D gene: TRBD2; J gene: TRBJ2-7; V gene: TRBV5-1; clone size: -; CDR3 DNA: TGCGCCAGCAGCTTACTAACTAGCGGGAGCTACGAGCAGTACTTC; CDR3 protein: CASSLLTSGSYEQYF
D gene: TRBD2; J gene: TRBJ2-7; V gene: TRBV6-5; clone size: few; CDR3 DNA: TGTGCCACCGGAAGGCCAGCGGGAGGTTACGAGCAGTACTTC; CDR3 protein: CATGRPAGGYEQYF
D gene: -; J gene: TRBJ1-6; V gene: TRBV4-1; clone size: -; CDR3 DNA: TGCGCCAGCAGCCAAAGAATCCGGGACAAGTATAATTCACCCCTCCACTTT; CDR3 protein: CASSQRIRDKYNSPLHF
D gene: -; J gene: TRBJ1-4; V gene: TRBV28; clone size: -; CDR3 DNA: TGTGCCAGCAGCCCGCTGTGGGGGCGCGATGAAAAACTGTTTTTT; CDR3 protein: CASSPLWGRDEKLFF
D gene: -; J gene: TRBJ2-3; V gene: TRBV5-1; clone size: -; CDR3 DNA: TGCGCCAGCAGACTCGGACAGACTCCTAGCACAGATACGCAGTATTTT; CDR3 protein: CASRLGQTPSTDTQYF
D gene: -; J gene: TRBJ1-1; V gene: TRBV27; clone size: -; CDR3 DNA: TGTGCCAGCAGTTTATCGGCCGGGTTTGAAGCTTTCTTT; CDR3 protein: CASSLSAGFEAFF
D gene: -; J gene: TRBJ2-3; V gene: TRBV5-1; clone size: -; CDR3 DNA: TGCGCCAGCAGCTCAAACCCACTAGCAGCCGATACGCAGTATTTT; CDR3 protein: CASSSNPLAADTQYF
D gene: -; J gene: TRBJ2-7; V gene: TRBV28; clone size: -; CDR3 DNA: TGTGCCAGCAGCTCCCCCTCCAGGGGATACGAGCAGTACTTC; CDR3 protein: CASSSPSRGYEQYF
D gene: TRBD2; J gene: TRBJ2-1; V gene: TRBV7-3; clone size: -; CDR3 DNA: TGTGCCAGCAGGGCCGGGAGGGGCGATGAGCAGTTCTTC; CDR3 protein: CASRAGRGDEQFF
D gene: TRBD1; J gene: TRBJ2-5; V gene: TRBV24-1; clone size: -; CDR3 DNA: TGTGCCACCAGTACCCCACAGGGGAATATTGAGACCCAGTACTTC; CDR3 protein: CATSTPQGNIETQYF
D gene: -; J gene: TRBJ1-6; V gene: TRBV6-4; clone size: once; CDR3 DNA: TGTGCCAGCAGTGAAGCGGGGCTTCCAAATTCACCCCTCCACTTT; CDR3 protein: CASSEAGLPNSPLHF
D gene: -; J gene: TRBJ2-2; V gene: TRBV5-4; clone size: once; CDR3 DNA: TGTGCCAGCATCCCACAGGGCACCGGGGAGCTGTTTTTT; CDR3 protein: CASIPQGTGELFF
D gene: TRBD1; J gene: TRBJ1-2; V gene: TRBV30; clone size: once; CDR3 DNA: TGTGCCCGAGGCCGGACAGGGGAAGAGTTCACCTTC; CDR3 protein: CARGRTGEEFTF
D gene: -; J gene: TRBJ2-7; V gene: TRBV2; clone size: -; CDR3 DNA: TGTGCCAGCAGTGAAGCGCTTCGGGGGTACTACGAGCAGTACTTC; CDR3 protein: CASSEALRGYYEQYF
D gene: TRBD2; J gene: TRBJ2-2; V gene: TRBV5-1; clone size: -; CDR3 DNA: TGCGCCAGCAGCCCCGTGACTAGCGGGACGGCCGGGGAGCTGTTTTTT; CDR3 protein: CASSPVTSGTAGELFF
D gene: -; J gene: TRBJ2-7; V gene: TRBV27; clone size: few; CDR3 DNA: TGTGCCAGCAGTCGGGGACAATCCAGCTCCTACGAGCAGTACTTC; CDR3 protein: CASSRGQSSSYEQYF
D gene: TRBD1; J gene: TRBJ1-5; V gene: TRBV27; clone size: -; CDR3 DNA: TGTGCCAGCAGCCTCTACGGACAGGAGAATCAGCCCCAGCATTTT; CDR3 protein: CASSLYGQENQPQHF
D gene: -; J gene: TRBJ2-1; V gene: TRBV19; clone size: -; CDR3 DNA: TGTGCCAGTAGTTTTGCTAGCGCAAGTGAGCAGTTCTTC; CDR3 protein: CASSFASASEQFF
D gene: TRBD2; J gene: TRBJ2-3; V gene: TRBV24-1; clone size: -; CDR3 DNA: TGTGCCACCAGTGAGCGGGAGGGGACAGATACGCAGTATTTT; CDR3 protein: CATSEREGTDTQYF
D gene: -; J gene: TRBJ2-5; V gene: TRBV19; clone size: -; CDR3 DNA: TGTGCCAGTAGTTTTTCCAGAAAAGAGACCCAGTACTTC; CDR3 protein: CASSFSRKETQYF
D gene: -; J gene: TRBJ1-2; V gene: TRBV6-5; clone size: once; CDR3 DNA: TGTGCCAGCAGCCGCGGGACGGGAGGAAACTATGGCTACACCTTC; CDR3 protein: CASSRGTGGNYGYTF
D gene: -; J gene: TRBJ1-4; V gene: TRBV6-6; clone size: -; CDR3 DNA: TGTGCCAGCAGTTCCCCGACATCAACTAATGAAAAACTGTTTTTT; CDR3 protein: CASSSPTSTNEKLFF
D gene: TRBD2; J gene: TRBJ2-1; V gene: TRBV29-1; clone size: -; CDR3 DNA: TGCAGCGTTGAGAGAGCGGGAGTTGGTAATGAGCAGTTCTTC; CDR3 protein: CSVERAGVGNEQFF
D gene: TRBD2; J gene: TRBJ2-1; V gene: TRBV30; clone size: -; CDR3 DNA: TGTGCCTGGATCCCTTATAGCGGGAGAGGGCTCAATGAGCAGTTCTTC; CDR3 protein: CAWIPYSGRGLNEQFF
D gene: TRBD2; J gene: TRBJ2-1; V gene: TRBV2; clone size: -; CDR3 DNA: TGTGCCAGCAGGGACCCACTAGCGGGAGTATACAATGAGCAGTTCTTC; CDR3 protein: CASRDPLAGVYNEQFF
D gene: TRBD1; J gene: TRBJ2-7; V gene: TRBV11-2; clone size: -; CDR3 DNA: TGTGCCAGCAGTCCCGGGACAGATCATCGCGAGCAGTACTTC; CDR3 protein: CASSPGTDHREQYF
D gene: TRBD2; J gene: TRBJ2-1; V gene: TRBV11-2; clone size: -; CDR3 DNA: TGTGCCAGCAGCACCCGAGGCGGACTAGCGGGATCCTACAATGAGCAGTTCTTC; CDR3 protein: CASSTRGGLAGSYNEQFF
D gene: -; J gene: TRBJ1-4; V gene: TRBV5-6; clone size: -; CDR3 DNA: TGTGCCAGCAGCCTAGGACAAACAACTAATGAAAAACTGTTTTTT; CDR3 protein: CASSLGQTTNEKLFF
D gene: TRBD1; J gene: TRBJ1-5; V gene: TRBV19; clone size: -; CDR3 DNA: TGTGCCAGTAGTACCCGGGACAGGGGCGGCAGTCAGCCCCAGCATTTT; CDR3 protein: CASSTRDRGGSQPQHF
D gene: TRBD1; J gene: TRBJ2-7; V gene: TRBV6-1; clone size: -; CDR3 DNA: TGTGCCAGCAGTGAAGCGTCCGGGACAGGGAAATACGAGCAGTACTTC; CDR3 protein: CASSEASGTGKYEQYF
D gene: TRBD1; J gene: TRBJ2-1; V gene: TRBV29-1; clone size: -; CDR3 DNA: TGCAGCGTTAGGGACAGGTTCTACAATGAGCAGTTCTTC; CDR3 protein: CSVRDRFYNEQFF
D gene: -; J gene: TRBJ2-3; V gene: TRBV28; clone size: once; CDR3 DNA: TGTGCCAGCAGTCAAAACACAGATACGCAGTATTTT; CDR3 protein: CASSQNTDTQYF
D gene: TRBD2; J gene: TRBJ2-1; V gene: TRBV27; clone size: -; CDR3 DNA: TGTGCCAGCAGACCGGGACTAGCGGGACACGGTGAGCAGTTCTTC; CDR3 protein: CASRPGLAGHGEQFF
D gene: -; J gene: TRBJ2-7; V gene: TRBV15; clone size: -; CDR3 DNA: TGTGCCACCAGCAGAGATTTGGGCGGGGTTTCCTACGAGCAGTACTTC; CDR3 protein: CATSRDLGGVSYEQYF
D gene: TRBD1; J gene: TRBJ1-4; V gene: TRBV10-3; clone size: -; CDR3 DNA: TGTGCCACCATGGACAGGGGGCGGGGTGAAAAACTGTTTTTT; CDR3 protein: CATMDRGRGEKLFF
D gene: -; J gene: TRBJ1-1; V gene: TRBV5-4; clone size: once; CDR3 DNA: TGTGCCAGCAGCTTGGTGACAGGCGGTGAAGCTTTCTTT; CDR3 protein: CASSLVTGGEAFF
D gene: -; J gene: TRBJ1-5; V gene: TRBV2; clone size: -; CDR3 DNA: TGTGCCAGCAGTGAAGAAGGGGTGGTAGAGCCCCAGCATTTT; CDR3 protein: CASSEEGVVEPQHF
D gene: -; J gene: TRBJ1-5; V gene: TRBV5-5; clone size: -; CDR3 DNA: TGTGCCAGCAGCTCCTTAGATCAGCCCCAGCATTTT; CDR3 protein: CASSSLDQPQHF
D gene: -; J gene: TRBJ2-3; V gene: TRBV29-1; clone size: -; CDR3 DNA: TGCAGCGCCTCCCCCACGACTTGGGGCACAGATACGCAGTATTTT; CDR3 protein: CSASPTTWGTDTQYF
D gene: TRBD1; J gene: TRBJ2-7; V gene: TRBV5-1; clone size: -; CDR3 DNA: TGCGCCAGCAGCGCGGGGACAGGCGGGTACGAGCAGTACTTC; CDR3 protein: CASSAGTGGYEQYF
D gene: TRBD1; J gene: TRBJ2-3; V gene: TRBV5-4; clone size: -; CDR3 DNA: TGTGCCAGCAGCCCAGGGGGCATCACAGATACGCAGTATTTT; CDR3 protein: CASSPGGITDTQYF
D gene: TRBD2; J gene: TRBJ2-1; V gene: TRBV11-3; clone size: -; CDR3 DNA: TGTGCCAGCAGCTTAGGGGGCGGGAGGGCCCCCAATGAGCAGTTCTTC; CDR3 protein: CASSLGGGRAPNEQFF
D gene: -; J gene: TRBJ1-2; V gene: TRBV4-2; clone size: -; CDR3 DNA: TGTGCCAGCAGCCAAGAGCCGGGTAGGGGCTACACCTTC; CDR3 protein: CASSQEPGRGYTF
D gene: -; J gene: TRBJ1-2; V gene: TRBV10-1; clone size: -; CDR3 DNA: TGCGCCAGCAGTCCGGGACTAGACTATGGCTACACCTTC; CDR3 protein: CASSPGLDYGYTF
D gene: -; J gene: TRBJ2-1; V gene: TRBV11-2; clone size: few; CDR3 DNA: TGTGCCAGCAGCGTCAGGGGAACGCGCTCCTACAATGAGCAGTTCTTC; CDR3 protein: CASSVRGTRSYNEQFF
D gene: -; J gene: TRBJ1-5; V gene: TRBV2; clone size: -; CDR3 DNA: TGTGCCAGCAGTGCTCGGACCAAGTTGAACAGGTCTCAGCCCCAGCATTTT; CDR3 protein: CASSARTKLNRSQPQHF
D gene: -; J gene: TRBJ2-3; V gene: TRBV27; clone size: -; CDR3 DNA: TGTGCCAGCAGTTTGGTAGCCGGGGGCACAGATACGCAGTATTTT; CDR3 protein: CASSLVAGGTDTQYF